The 25 T cell receptor beta chains in this list originate from one sample, sequenced in a study of shared clonotypes between healthy human individuals. TCRdb's table, derived via immunoSEQ multiplex PCR, lists solely in-frame clones and lacks some. The data hold about 600,000 clones, with almost 97% observed a single time. The sequenced material came from naive CD4+ T cells sorted from blood. Subset meaning: CD45RA+ positively selected. The receptors here all came from a woman aged 25-40 years in good health.

The rearrangement uses TRBV5-1 and TRBJ1-2; tentatively, D is TRBD1 (6 bases). Per germline, CDR1 SGHRS and CDR2 YFSETQ. There are 15 residues in the CDR3. Trimming pared 4 bases from V and 5 bases from J, leaving 18 bases between. CDR3 in DNA: TGCGCCAGCAGCCACCCGGGGGGGGGCCCGTATGGCTACACCTTC. This codes for CASSHPGGGPYGYTF.

The CDR3 here is CASSLSGLNTEAFF. CDR3 coding DNA: TGTGCCAGCAGCCTGAGCGGTTTGAACACTGAAGCTTTCTTT. This chain connects TRBV28 to TRBJ1-1; D is uncertain. Trimming took off 6 bases at V and 0 bases at J, with 11 bases between the two ends. The CDR3 extends over 14 amino acids. Looked up from germline, CDR1 is MDHEN and CDR2 is SYDVKM.

The chain recombines TRBV6-5 with TRBJ1-1, with D possibly being TRBD1 (5 bases). The CDR3 length is 13 residues. Germline CDR1 MNHEY, CDR2 SVGAGI. The V gene lost 11 bases and the J gene lost 3 bases, with 16 bases spanning the gap. CDR3 bases: TGTGCCTCAAGTCCGGGCAGGGACACTGAAGCTTTCTTT. Its translation is CASSPGRDTEAFF.

This rearrangement joins TRBV5-1 to TRBJ2-2, with 10 bases aligning to TRBD1. V trimming: 4 bases; J trimming: 4 bases; junction bases outside the gene matches: 7. The CDR3 consists of 16 residues. The V gene's germline CDR1 is SGHRS and CDR2 YFSETQ. CDR3: CASSGLTGGATGELFF. In nucleotides, the CDR3 is TGCGCCAGCAGCGGTTTGACAGGGGGCGCCACCGGGGAGCTGTTTTTT.

The rearrangement uses TRBV10-3 and TRBJ1-1; D not certain. The V gene's germline CDR1 is ENHRY and CDR2 SYGVKD. The CDR3 totals 13 residues. The V end was cut by 4 bases, the J end by 1 base, with 7 bases between. The CDR3 DNA is TGTGCCATCAGTGTTGGGCCGAACACTGAAGCTTTCTTT. It codes for CAISVGPNTEAFF.

The chain is built from TRBV7-2 and TRBJ2-7; D is possibly TRBD1 (5 bases). The ends were cut back, 1 base at V and 6 bases at J, with 10 bases in the middle. This CDR3 is 13 amino acids long. CDR1 is SGHTA, CDR2 FQGNSA, per germline. CDR3 nucleotides: TGTGCCAGCAGCTTAGTGGTACAGGCCGAGCAGTACTTC. Its translation is CASSLVVQAEQYF.

The J gene is TRBJ2-5, the V gene TRBV5-1, with 7 bases lining up with TRBD2. The J call may not be correct, given that the DNA end is closer to TRBJ2-7. CDR3 size: 13 residues. Looked up from germline, CDR1 is SGHRS and CDR2 is YFSETQ. Here the CDR3 DNA reads TGCGCCAGCAGCTTAGCGGGGCCCTACGAGCAGTACTTC. Its protein is CASSLAGPYEQYF.

V is TRBV6-1 and J is TRBJ1-1; 8 nucleotides match TRBD1. With V trimmed by 6 bases and J by 10 bases, 13 bases remained unmatched. CDR1 and CDR2 (germline): MNHNS, SASEGT. The CDR3 has 14 amino acids. This CDR3 is CASRLNTGGQGAFF. The CDR3, as DNA: TGTGCCAGCAGATTAAATACAGGGGGACAAGGAGCTTTCTTT.

V gene TRBV27 combines with J gene TRBJ1-6; 8 bases map to TRBD1. The germline gives CDR1 MNHEY, CDR2 SMNVEV (reference sequence). The CDR3 length is 15 residues. J was trimmed by 9 bases and V by 7 bases; bases with no gene match: 11. The CDR3 region has the DNA TGTGCCAGCAAAACCGGACAGGGTCTCTCTTCACCCCTCCACTTT. Translation: CASKTGQGLSSPLHF.

The gene calls are TRBV2 and TRBJ2-1; D remains unclear. The V end was cut by 4 bases, the J end by 5 bases, with 3 bases between. The CDR3 sequence is 11 residues long. From germline, CDR1 is SNHLY and CDR2 FYNNEI. The chain's CDR3 is CASSAHNEQFF. CDR3 sequence (DNA): TGTGCCAGCAGTGCTCACAATGAGCAGTTCTTC.

The chain couples TRBV7-3 to TRBJ2-2; no clear D. The CDR3 is made up of 14 amino acids. V lost 7 bases and J lost 2, with 11 bases in between. The germline V gene has CDR1 SGHTA and CDR2 FQGTGA. CDR3 residues: CASKIYYNTGELFF. The CDR3 DNA follows: TGTGCCAGCAAAATTTACTATAACACCGGGGAGCTGTTTTTT.

The chain combines TRBV28 with TRBJ2-7; D might be TRBD2 (5 bases). V lost 5 bases to trimming and J lost 0 bases, with 17 bases between them. Germline lookup yields CDR1 MDHEN and CDR2 SYDVKM. CDR3 size: 16 residues. The CDR3 bases are TGTGCCAGCAGTCCCGATTTTGCGGGCCCCTCCTACGAGCAGTACTTC. Residues: CASSPDFAGPSYEQYF.

The V call is TRBV14, the J call TRBJ2-1, with 9 bases aligning to TRBD2. V trimming: 3 bases; J trimming: 0 bases; junction bases outside the gene matches: 3. There are 16 residues in the CDR3. The germline gives CDR1 SGHDN, CDR2 FVKESK. CDR3 sequence (DNA): TGTGCCAGCAGCCAGAGCGGGAGGACCTCCTACAATGAGCAGTTCTTC. This gives the protein CASSQSGRTSYNEQFF. Using reference TRBV14 and TRBJ2-1 for the parts outside the CDR3, the full variable domain is EAGVTQFPSHSVIEKGQTVTLRCDPISGHDNLYWYRRVMGKEIKFLLHFVKESKQDESGMPNNRFLAERTGGTYSTLKVQPAELEDSGVYFCASSQSGRTSYNEQFFGPGTRLTVL.

This clone came up a few times. The chain employs TRBV28 and TRBJ1-5; D is uncertain. Trimming removed 7 bases from V and 4 bases from J, with 11 bases in between. CDR3 size: 13 residues. Germline CDR1 MDHEN, CDR2 SYDVKM. CDR3 DNA sequence: TGTGCCAGCACCACCTTCGTGAATCAGCCCCAGCATTTT. Protein: CASTTFVNQPQHF. The full variable domain, rest sourced from reference TRBV28 and TRBJ1-5, is DVKVTQSSRYLVKRTGEKVFLECVQDMDHENMFWYRQDPGLGLRLIYFSYDVKMKEKGDIPEGYSVSREKKERFSLILESASTNQTSMYLCASTTFVNQPQHFGDGTRLSIL.

The chain links TRBV4-1 to TRBJ2-1; tentative D call: TRBD2 (6 bases). CDR1 and CDR2 (germline): MGHRA, YSYEKL. Trimming removed 0 bases from V and 4 bases from J, with 10 bases in between. This CDR3 is built from 15 residues. CDR3 amino acids: CASSQDTSRYNEQFF. The DNA for the CDR3 is TGCGCCAGCAGCCAAGATACTAGCAGGTACAATGAGCAGTTCTTC.

The genes are TRBV5-1 and TRBJ2-2, with 9 nucleotides matching TRBD2. V lost 4 bases to trimming and J lost 1 base; unmatched junction nucleotides: 2. The CDR3 loop spans 15 amino acids. CDR1 and CDR2 (germline): SGHRS, YFSETQ. CDR3 amino acids: CASSLTSGNTGELFF. CDR3 in DNA: TGCGCCAGCAGCCTGACTAGCGGGAACACCGGGGAGCTGTTTTTT.

The V and J genes are TRBV28 and TRBJ1-5; D is possibly TRBD1 (5 bases). The CDR3 length is 12 residues. The ends were cut back, 7 bases at V and 6 bases at J, with 10 bases in the middle. Germline assignment: CDR1 MDHEN and CDR2 SYDVKM. The CDR3 nucleotides are TGTGCCAGCAAAATCGGGGGTCAGCCCCAGCATTTT. This codes for CASKIGGQPQHF.

This chain uses TRBV9 with TRBJ2-4, with TRBD2 matching over 8 bases. Looked up from germline, CDR1 is SGDLS and CDR2 is YYNGEE. Trimming took 4 bases from V and 8 from J; bases not matched to a gene: 8. CDR3 length: 14 amino acids. CDR3 DNA: TGTGCCAGCAGCCCTCTGGCGGGAGGTGACATTCAGTACTTC. It yields the protein CASSPLAGGDIQYF.

The CDR3 DNA reads TGCGCCAGCAGCTTGGGAGACAGGGGAGGTGGCTACACCTTC. It is translated as CASSLGDRGGGYTF. This chain joins TRBV5-1 and TRBJ1-2; TRBD1 aligns across 8 bases. The V segment lost 0 bases and the J segment 7 bases; nucleotides outside the gene matches: 5. Germline V gives CDR1 SGHRS, CDR2 YFSETQ. This CDR3 is 14 amino acids long.

This clone was seen once. The V gene is TRBV6-1, the J gene TRBJ2-3, with D hard to call. V was cut by 6 bases and J by 2 bases, with 3 bases left in between. The CDR3 extends over 11 amino acids. The germline gives CDR1 MNHNS, CDR2 SASEGT. The CDR3 is CASSPTDTQYF. The CDR3 DNA reads as TGTGCCAGCAGCCCCACAGATACGCAGTATTTT.

This rearrangement joins TRBV5-1 to TRBJ2-5; 16 nucleotides agree with TRBD2. From germline, CDR1 is SGHRS and CDR2 YFSETQ. The CDR3 spans 19 residues. With 4 bases clipped from V and 4 bases from J, the junction kept 13 bases outside the gene matches. CDR3 residues: CASSPGTSGRGQMGETQYF. As DNA, the CDR3 is TGCGCCAGCAGCCCCGGGACTAGCGGGAGGGGCCAGATGGGAGAGACCCAGTACTTC.

This chain links TRBV9 with TRBJ2-5, with 10 nucleotides matching TRBD2. Germline CDR1 and CDR2: SGDLS and YYNGEE. J gave up 4 bases and V 3 bases, and 12 bases lay outside the gene matches. The CDR3 length is 17 residues. This chain's CDR3 is CASSGGLAGVLGETQYF. DNA of the CDR3: TGTGCCAGCAGCGGTGGGCTAGCGGGGGTCCTTGGAGAGACCCAGTACTTC.

V usage is TRBV5-4 and J usage is TRBJ2-1; D is unresolved. This CDR3 has 16 amino acids. From germline, CDR1 is SGHNT and CDR2 YYREEE (reference sequence). Trimming took 5 bases from V and 2 from J, leaving 17 bases between them. The CDR3 region has the DNA TGTGCCAGCAGTTCCCTACCCGTTGCGGCCTACAATGAGCAGTTCTTC. Amino acids: CASSSLPVAAYNEQFF.

The V call is TRBV5-1, the J call TRBJ1-4; 9 bases align to TRBD1. V gave up 3 bases and J gave up 7 bases; unmatched junction bases: 10. Per the germline V gene, CDR1 is SGHRS and CDR2 is YFSETQ. The CDR3 totals 16 residues. CDR3 amino acids: CASSSYPGQGSEKLFF. Written as DNA, the CDR3 is TGCGCCAGCAGCTCTTACCCGGGACAGGGTAGTGAAAAACTGTTTTTT.

The chain employs TRBV5-4 and TRBJ2-6, with 9 bases matching TRBD1. CDR1 is SGHNT and CDR2 is YYREEE in the germline V gene (reference sequence). The CDR3 sequence is 20 residues long. The V segment lost 5 bases and the J segment 3 bases; nucleotides outside the gene matches: 18. The CDR3 reads CASSAITGTGKTGGANVLTF. CDR3 nucleotide sequence: TGTGCCAGCAGTGCAATCACCGGGACAGGGAAAACTGGTGGGGCCAACGTCCTGACTTTC.